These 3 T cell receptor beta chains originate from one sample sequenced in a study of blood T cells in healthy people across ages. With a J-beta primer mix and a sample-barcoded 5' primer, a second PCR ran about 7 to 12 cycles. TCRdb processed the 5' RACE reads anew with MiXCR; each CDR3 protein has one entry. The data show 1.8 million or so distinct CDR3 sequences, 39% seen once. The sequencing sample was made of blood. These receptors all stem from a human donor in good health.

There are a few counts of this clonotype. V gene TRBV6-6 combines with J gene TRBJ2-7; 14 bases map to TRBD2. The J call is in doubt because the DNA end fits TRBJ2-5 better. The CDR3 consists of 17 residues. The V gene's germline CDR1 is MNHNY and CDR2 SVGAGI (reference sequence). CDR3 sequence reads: CASSYGTSGGREETQYF. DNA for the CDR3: TGTGCCAGCAGTTATGGGACTAGCGGGGGCCGGGAGGAGACCCAGTACTTC.

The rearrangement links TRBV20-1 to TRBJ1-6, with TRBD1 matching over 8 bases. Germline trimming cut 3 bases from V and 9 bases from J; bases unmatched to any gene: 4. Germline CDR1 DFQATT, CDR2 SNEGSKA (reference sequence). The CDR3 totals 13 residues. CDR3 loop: CSASVQGASPLHF. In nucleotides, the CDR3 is TGCAGTGCTAGTGTCCAGGGGGCTTCACCCCTCCACTTT.

CDR3 amino acids: CATSRASGGTIQFF. CDR3 in DNA: TGTGCCACCAGCAGAGCTAGCGGGGGGACGATTCAGTTCTTC. The chain has TRBV15 and TRBJ2-1; 11 bases map to TRBD2. Germline-derived CDR1 and CDR2 are LNHNV and YYDKDF (reference sequence). The CDR3 has 14 amino acids. Trimming took 1 base from V and 13 from J; bases not matched to a gene: 6.